A selection of T cell receptor beta chains follows, all from one sample in a study of blood T cell repertoires in COVID-19. Clones were sequenced by immunoSEQ multiplex PCR, and TCRdb holds only the in-frame ones, with some missing. The sample carries tens of thousands of clones, 88% recorded once. The sequencing input was peripheral blood. The receptor set was obtained from a human donor in a cohort sampled during active COVID-19. CDR3s include the opening cysteine and the closing phenylalanine or tryptophan. Each record gives: clone size, V gene, J gene, CDR3 length, D gene, CDR3 DNA, CDR3 protein. A D gene is named only where the DNA matches it firmly. Where a row states a size, it is once, few, many or the class of an expanded clone; other rows omit it.

abundance: .; v_gene: TRBV5-1; j_gene: TRBJ2-2; len: 17; d_gene: .; CDR3nt: TGCGCCAGCAGCTTGGCCAGGGTCGGCCCAAACACCGGGGAGCTGTTTTTT; CDR3aa: CASSLARVGPNTGELFF
abundance: .; v_gene: TRBV5-1; j_gene: TRBJ1-2; len: 13; d_gene: .; CDR3nt: TGCGCCAGCAGCTTGACAGGAGACTATGGCTACACCTTC; CDR3aa: CASSLTGDYGYTF
abundance: .; v_gene: TRBV5-4; j_gene: TRBJ2-5; len: 15; d_gene: TRBD2; CDR3nt: TGTGCCAGCAGTTCGCCGGGGCACCGGGGGGGGACCCAGTACTTC; CDR3aa: CASSSPGHRGGTQYF
abundance: once; v_gene: TRBV3-1/TRBV3-2; j_gene: TRBJ2-2; len: 16; d_gene: .; CDR3nt: TGTGCCAGCAGCCAAGAGGGGGCGGGGAACACCGGGGAGCTGTTTTTT; CDR3aa: CASSQEGAGNTGELFF
abundance: .; v_gene: TRBV2; j_gene: TRBJ1-4; len: 15; d_gene: .; CDR3nt: TGTGCCAGCGCCGAACAGGGATCGTCTAATGAAAAACTGTTTTTT; CDR3aa: CASAEQGSSNEKLFF
abundance: once; v_gene: TRBV28; j_gene: TRBJ2-1; len: 16; d_gene: TRBD2; CDR3nt: TGTGCCAGCACCTCGGATACTAGCGGGAGGACTCACGAGCAGTTCTTC; CDR3aa: CASTSDTSGRTHEQFF
abundance: .; v_gene: TRBV6-2/TRBV6-3; j_gene: TRBJ1-1; len: 13; d_gene: .; CDR3nt: TGTGCCAGCAGTTTACAGATGAACACTGAAGCTTTCTTT; CDR3aa: CASSLQMNTEAFF
abundance: .; v_gene: TRBV28; j_gene: TRBJ1-2; len: 13; d_gene: TRBD1; CDR3nt: TGTGCCAGCAGTTCCCGGACAGGGAATGGCTACACCTTC; CDR3aa: CASSSRTGNGYTF
abundance: once; v_gene: TRBV6-5; j_gene: TRBJ2-7; len: 15; d_gene: TRBD2; CDR3nt: TGTGCCAGCAGGCAACCTAGCGGCGGGACCTACGAGCAGTACTTC; CDR3aa: CASRQPSGGTYEQYF
abundance: .; v_gene: TRBV6-5; j_gene: TRBJ2-3; len: 15; d_gene: TRBD2; CDR3nt: TGTGCCAGCAGCCGTAGCGGGACCCCCACAGATACGCAGTATTTT; CDR3aa: CASSRSGTPTDTQYF
abundance: .; v_gene: TRBV6-1; j_gene: TRBJ1-2; len: 18; d_gene: TRBD1; CDR3nt: TGTGCCAGCAGTGACCGAACAGGGGCGCACTCCTCCCTCTATGGCTACACCTTC; CDR3aa: CASSDRTGAHSSLYGYTF
abundance: .; v_gene: TRBV7-2; j_gene: TRBJ1-1; len: 17; d_gene: TRBD1; CDR3nt: TGTGCCAGCAGCTTAGGGGTCTTAGGACAGGTGAACACTGAAGCTTTCTTT; CDR3aa: CASSLGVLGQVNTEAFF
abundance: .; v_gene: TRBV6-6; j_gene: TRBJ1-2; len: 14; d_gene: .; CDR3nt: TGTGCCAGCAGTTTAGCCCCCCAAAGCTATGGCTACACCTTC; CDR3aa: CASSLAPQSYGYTF
abundance: .; v_gene: TRBV3-1/TRBV3-2; j_gene: TRBJ1-1; len: 14; d_gene: .; CDR3nt: TGTGCCAGCAGCCAACCACAGGGGAACACTGAAGCTTTCTTT; CDR3aa: CASSQPQGNTEAFF
abundance: .; v_gene: TRBV6-6; j_gene: TRBJ2-7; len: 14; d_gene: TRBD1; CDR3nt: TGTGCCAGCTCCCATGACAGGGCATCCTACGAGCAGTACTTC; CDR3aa: CASSHDRASYEQYF
abundance: .; v_gene: TRBV2; j_gene: TRBJ2-7; len: 16; d_gene: .; CDR3nt: TGTGCCAGCAGGGTCGGACAGCGGAAGAGCTCCTACGAGCAGTACTTC; CDR3aa: CASRVGQRKSSYEQYF
abundance: .; v_gene: TRBV2; j_gene: TRBJ2-1; len: 14; d_gene: TRBD2; CDR3nt: TGTGCCAGCAGTACTAGCGGGAGCATCCATGAGCAGTTCTTC; CDR3aa: CASSTSGSIHEQFF
abundance: .; v_gene: TRBV6-1; j_gene: TRBJ2-5; len: 14; d_gene: .; CDR3nt: TGTGCCAGCAGTGAAGCGGGGGGGCAGGGGACCCAGTACTTC; CDR3aa: CASSEAGGQGTQYF
abundance: .; v_gene: TRBV18; j_gene: TRBJ2-7; len: 14; d_gene: TRBD1; CDR3nt: TGTGCCAGCTCACCACCGACAGGGACCACCGAGCAGTACTTC; CDR3aa: CASSPPTGTTEQYF
abundance: .; v_gene: TRBV19; j_gene: TRBJ2-7; len: 13; d_gene: .; CDR3nt: TGTGCCAGTAGTATAACAGGTATCTACGAGCAGTACTTC; CDR3aa: CASSITGIYEQYF
abundance: .; v_gene: TRBV5-1; j_gene: TRBJ2-1; len: 14; d_gene: TRBD2; CDR3nt: TGCGCCAGCAGCGCTAGCGGGAGTGGCGATGAGCAGTTCTTC; CDR3aa: CASSASGSGDEQFF
abundance: .; v_gene: TRBV29-1; j_gene: TRBJ2-2; len: 15; d_gene: .; CDR3nt: TGCAGCGTCTCCGGGGCGGGGCCTACTACCGGGGAGCTGTTTTTT; CDR3aa: CSVSGAGPTTGELFF
abundance: .; v_gene: TRBV29-1; j_gene: TRBJ2-3; len: 12; d_gene: .; CDR3nt: TGCAGCGTGGCACAGGGCACAGATACGCAGTATTTT; CDR3aa: CSVAQGTDTQYF
abundance: .; v_gene: TRBV6-5; j_gene: TRBJ2-3; len: 13; d_gene: .; CDR3nt: TGTGCCAGCAGCTGGGAAGGCGGGTCTACGCAGTATTTT; CDR3aa: CASSWEGGSTQYF
abundance: .; v_gene: TRBV27; j_gene: TRBJ1-1; len: 13; d_gene: TRBD1; CDR3nt: TGTGCCAGCAGTTTACGACAGGGGCTTGAAGCTTTCTTT; CDR3aa: CASSLRQGLEAFF
abundance: once; v_gene: TRBV3-1/TRBV3-2; j_gene: TRBJ2-2; len: 19; d_gene: TRBD2; CDR3nt: TGTGCCAGCAGCCCCGACCCCCTTAAAGCGGGAGTAGTCCCCGGGGAGCTGTTTTTT; CDR3aa: CASSPDPLKAGVVPGELFF
abundance: .; v_gene: TRBV9; j_gene: TRBJ2-1; len: 14; d_gene: .; CDR3nt: TGTGCCAGCAGCGTAGAAGGACTTTACAATGAGCAGTTCTTC; CDR3aa: CASSVEGLYNEQFF
abundance: .; v_gene: TRBV10-3; j_gene: TRBJ2-1; len: 16; d_gene: .; CDR3nt: TGTGCCATCAGTGGTTGGGCGGACAGCTCCTACAATGAGCAGTTCTTC; CDR3aa: CAISGWADSSYNEQFF
abundance: .; v_gene: TRBV4-1; j_gene: TRBJ2-4; len: 18; d_gene: TRBD1; CDR3nt: TGCGCCAGCAGCCAAGAAGGACAGGGACCGGCTGCCAAAAACATTCAGTACTTC; CDR3aa: CASSQEGQGPAAKNIQYF
abundance: .; v_gene: TRBV3-1/TRBV3-2; j_gene: TRBJ1-1; len: 17; d_gene: TRBD1; CDR3nt: TGTGCCAGCAGCCAAGATTGGGGGAGGACAGGAAACACTGAAGCTTTCTTT; CDR3aa: CASSQDWGRTGNTEAFF
abundance: .; v_gene: TRBV2; j_gene: TRBJ2-7; len: 13; d_gene: TRBD2; CDR3nt: TGTGCCACTCTCGGACTAGTGGGGGGCGAGCAGTACTTC; CDR3aa: CATLGLVGGEQYF
abundance: .; v_gene: TRBV6-5; j_gene: TRBJ1-2; len: 14; d_gene: .; CDR3nt: TGTGCCAGCAGACCCATCCTCCAGGGTCTGGGCTACACCTTC; CDR3aa: CASRPILQGLGYTF
abundance: .; v_gene: TRBV28; j_gene: TRBJ1-6; len: 15; d_gene: TRBD1; CDR3nt: TGTGCCAGCAGCCTACAGGGGGCGCGGAATTCACCCCTCCACTTT; CDR3aa: CASSLQGARNSPLHF
abundance: .; v_gene: TRBV2; j_gene: TRBJ1-5; len: 14; d_gene: .; CDR3nt: TGTGCCAGCAGTTTCGAGTATATTGATCAGCCCCAGCATTTT; CDR3aa: CASSFEYIDQPQHF
abundance: .; v_gene: TRBV7-8; j_gene: TRBJ2-7; len: 19; d_gene: TRBD2; CDR3nt: TGTGCCAGCAGCCCCAACCACTCTAGCGGGAGGGCCATCGGGAACGAGCAGTACTTC; CDR3aa: CASSPNHSSGRAIGNEQYF
abundance: .; v_gene: TRBV5-1; j_gene: TRBJ2-7; len: 14; d_gene: TRBD2; CDR3nt: TGCGCCAGCAGCTTCAAGCGGGGGCTTTACGAGCAGTACTTC; CDR3aa: CASSFKRGLYEQYF
abundance: once; v_gene: TRBV7-6; j_gene: TRBJ1-4; len: 16; d_gene: TRBD1; CDR3nt: TGTGCCAGCAGCTTAGGGTCGGGACAGGGGGAGTCGGAATTGTTTTTT; CDR3aa: CASSLGSGQGESELFF
abundance: few; v_gene: TRBV6-7; j_gene: TRBJ2-2; len: 16; d_gene: TRBD2; CDR3nt: TGTGCCAGCAGTCACTTTCAAGCGGGAGACACCGGGGAGCTGTTTTTT; CDR3aa: CASSHFQAGDTGELFF
abundance: .; v_gene: TRBV7-3; j_gene: TRBJ2-7; len: 14; d_gene: .; CDR3nt: TGTGCCAGCAGCTTATTCGGGACCGCGGGAGAGCAGTACTTC; CDR3aa: CASSLFGTAGEQYF
abundance: once; v_gene: TRBV6-5; j_gene: TRBJ2-2; len: 13; d_gene: .; CDR3nt: TGTGCCAGCAGTTACGGGGCCTCCGGGGAGCTGTTTTTT; CDR3aa: CASSYGASGELFF
abundance: .; v_gene: TRBV7-9; j_gene: TRBJ2-1; len: 13; d_gene: .; CDR3nt: TGTGCCAGCAGCCTAGAAGCGAGGAGTGAGCAGTTCTTC; CDR3aa: CASSLEARSEQFF
abundance: .; v_gene: TRBV5-8; j_gene: TRBJ2-7; len: 12; d_gene: .; CDR3nt: TGTGCCAGCAGCTTGACGGGGAACGAGCAGTACTTC; CDR3aa: CASSLTGNEQYF
abundance: .; v_gene: TRBV3-1/TRBV3-2; j_gene: TRBJ1-1; len: 12; d_gene: TRBD1; CDR3nt: TGTGCCAGCAGCCAAGGGGACAGGTACGCTTTCTTT; CDR3aa: CASSQGDRYAFF
abundance: .; v_gene: TRBV4-2; j_gene: TRBJ2-7; len: 17; d_gene: TRBD2; CDR3nt: TGTGCCAGCAGCCCAGAGGTACTAGCGGGGGTCTCCTACGAGCAGTACTTC; CDR3aa: CASSPEVLAGVSYEQYF
abundance: once; v_gene: TRBV9; j_gene: TRBJ2-2; len: 15; d_gene: .; CDR3nt: TGTGCCAGCAGCGTGGGGGGAGCCGGTACCGGGGAGCTGTTTTTT; CDR3aa: CASSVGGAGTGELFF